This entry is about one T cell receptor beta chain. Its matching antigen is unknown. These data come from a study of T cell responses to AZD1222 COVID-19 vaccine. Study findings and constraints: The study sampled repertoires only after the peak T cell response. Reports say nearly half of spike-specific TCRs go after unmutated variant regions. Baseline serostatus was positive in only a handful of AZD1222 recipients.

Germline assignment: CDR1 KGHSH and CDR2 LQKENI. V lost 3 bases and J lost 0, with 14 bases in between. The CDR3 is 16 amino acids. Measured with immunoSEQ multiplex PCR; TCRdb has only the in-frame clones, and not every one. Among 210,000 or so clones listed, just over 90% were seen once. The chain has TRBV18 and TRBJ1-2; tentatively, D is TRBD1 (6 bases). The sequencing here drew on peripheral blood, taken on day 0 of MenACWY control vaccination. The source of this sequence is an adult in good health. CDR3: CASSPDSPASNYGYTF. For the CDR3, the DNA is TGTGCCAGCTCACCGGACAGCCCGGCCTCTAACTATGGCTACACCTTC. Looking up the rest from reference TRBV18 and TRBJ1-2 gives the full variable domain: NAGVMQNPRHLVRRRGQEARLRCSPMKGHSHVYWYRQLPEEGLKFMVYLQKENIIDESGMPKERFSAEFPKEGPSILRIQQVVRGDSAAYFCASSPDSPASNYGYTFGSGTRLTVV.